These 27 T cell receptor beta chains were sequenced from one sample in a study of blood T cell repertoires in COVID-19 (dated by TCRdb to 2020 to 2022). The library was produced with the immunoSEQ multiplex PCR assay. TCRdb obtained this table from immuneACCESS and retained in-frame rearrangements with V and J assigned. These tables miss some clones; where compared with another copy, unresolved V genes account for less than half of the shortfall, and the remainder is unexplained. The sample table shows 200,000 to 300,000 clones, and 82% are seen once. Approximately 4.5% of the sample is held by the ten biggest clonotypes. What was sequenced was peripheral blood. The receptor set was obtained from a woman in her 70s with acute or convalescent COVID-19.

The chain uses TRBV6-2 or TRBV6-3 and TRBJ1-5; unclear D gene. CDR1 and CDR2 (germline): MNHEY, SVGEGT. The V and J ends lost 0 bases and 0 bases respectively, with 15 bases between them. There are 18 residues in the CDR3. CDR3 loop: CASSYSVFQPGSNQPQHF. The CDR3 DNA reads TGTGCCAGCAGTTACTCGGTCTTCCAGCCGGGTAGCAATCAGCCCCAGCATTTT.

This clone was recorded only once. The chain links TRBV25-1 to TRBJ1-1; D remains unclear. V shed 7 bases and J shed 6 bases, with 9 bases lying between them. The germline gives CDR1 MGHDK, CDR2 SYGVNS. There are 11 residues in the CDR3. This CDR3 is CASTGVAEAFF. CDR3 sequence (DNA): TGTGCCAGCACGGGTGTCGCTGAAGCTTTCTTT.

The count of this clone is one. The rearrangement joins TRBV5-1 to TRBJ1-6; D gene ambiguous. The V gene's germline CDR1 is SGHRS and CDR2 YFSETQ. The CDR3 sequence is 15 residues long. V was pared by 3 bases and J by 9 bases, with 16 bases between. The CDR3 coding sequence is TGCGCCAGCAGCTCCATTGATCCGGAGGCTTCACCCCTCCACTTT. It yields the protein CASSSIDPEASPLHF.

CDR3 sequence (DNA): TGCGCCAGCAGCTTGGATGGAGTCAACTATGGCTACACCTTC. Protein sequence: CASSLDGVNYGYTF. J is TRBJ1-2 and V is TRBV5-1; D is unclear. Trimming shortened V by 0 bases and J by 2 bases, and 8 bases separated the two germline ends. Germline V lookup: CDR1 SGHRS, CDR2 YFSETQ. The CDR3 has 14 amino acids.

This chain uses TRBV5-1 with TRBJ2-7, with unresolved D. Germline V gene sequence: CDR1 SGHRS, CDR2 YFSETQ. The CDR3 totals 14 residues. V gave up 1 base and J gave up 0 bases, with 8 bases separating them. CDR3 region: CASSLKVSSYEQYF. DNA of the CDR3: TGCGCCAGCAGCTTGAAAGTCAGCTCCTACGAGCAGTACTTC.

The J gene is TRBJ2-3, the V gene TRBV30; TRBD2 agrees at 7 bases. The germline V gene encodes CDR1 GTSNPN and CDR2 SVGIG (reference sequence). The junction had 2 bases not matched to a gene; V was cut back by 0 bases and J by 2 bases. The CDR3 covers 14 residues. CDR3 region: CAWSVGGSTDTQYF. The DNA of the CDR3 is TGTGCCTGGAGTGTCGGGGGGTCCACAGATACGCAGTATTTT. Based on the CDR3 plus reference TRBV30 and TRBJ2-3, the full variable domain is SQTIHQWPATLVQPVGSPLSLECTVEGTSNPNLYWYRQAAGRGLQLLFYSVGIGQISSEVPQNLSASRPQDRQFILSSKKLLLSDSGFYLCAWSVGGSTDTQYFGPGTRLTVL.

The chain is built from TRBV24-1 and TRBJ2-6; 7 bases are a match to TRBD1. The V segment lost 4 bases and the J segment 4 bases; nucleotides outside the gene matches: 6. The CDR3 loop spans 16 amino acids. Per the germline V gene, CDR1 is KGHDR and CDR2 is SFDVKD. DNA of the CDR3: TGTGCCACCAGTGAAAACACAGGGGCCGGGGCCAACGTCCTGACTTTC. The encoded protein is CATSENTGAGANVLTF.

J is TRBJ1-2 and V is TRBV30; D is possibly TRBD1 (6 bases). Germline V gives CDR1 GTSNPN, CDR2 SVGIG (reference sequence). The CDR3 sequence is 14 residues long. Trimming cost V 4 bases and J 2 bases, with 14 bases left between them. The CDR3 nucleotides read TGTGCCTGGATCACCGGGACACACAACTATGGCTACACCTTC. Translation gives CAWITGTHNYGYTF.

CDR3 bases: TGCGCCAGCAGCCAGGGTGGACTAGCGGGGGGGAGTAATGAGCAGTTCTTC. This codes for CASSQGGLAGGSNEQFF. This chain uses TRBV4-3 with TRBJ2-1, with TRBD2 matching over 15 bases. The CDR3 has 17 residues. V lost 3 bases to trimming and J lost 7 bases; unmatched junction nucleotides: 7. CDR1 and CDR2 (germline): LGHNA, YSLEER.

V and J are TRBV19 and TRBJ1-1; possible D gene TRBD1, 5 bases. The V end lost 5 bases, the J end lost 5 bases, and 18 bases lay between the germline ends. This CDR3 contains 15 residues. Germline V gene data show CDR1 as LNHDA and CDR2 as SQIVND (reference sequence). This CDR3 reads CASSPPGGARTEAFF. CDR3 coding DNA: TGTGCCAGTAGTCCCCCAGGAGGGGCGAGGACTGAAGCTTTCTTT.

A remark on this clone: Additional DNA sequences in this sample encode the identical CDR3. This chain connects TRBV6-5 to TRBJ1-4; 9 bases agree with TRBD1. Germline V gene data show CDR1 as MNHEY and CDR2 as SVGAGI. Losses at the gene ends were 4 bases for V and 5 bases for J; bases not matched to a gene: 2. The CDR3 is 14 amino acids. CDR3 region: CASSLTGGNEKLFF. In DNA, the CDR3 is TGTGCCAGCAGTTTGACAGGGGGGAATGAAAAACTGTTTTTT.

This clone has only one observation. This chain uses TRBV6-5 with TRBJ2-7, with TRBD2 identical over 12 bases. V shed 6 bases, J shed 3 bases, and the junction held 6 bases outside the gene matches. CDR1 MNHEY and CDR2 SVGAGI come from the germline V gene. The CDR3 loop spans 15 amino acids. The CDR3 DNA reads TGTGCCAGCAGACAGACTAGCGGGGGTTTCTACGAGCAGTACTTC. Translated, it gives CASRQTSGGFYEQYF.

The V gene is TRBV19, the J gene TRBJ1-2; possible D gene TRBD1, 5 bases. This CDR3 is 13 amino acids long. Germline-derived CDR1 and CDR2 are LNHDA and SQIVND (reference sequence). V gave up 9 bases and J gave up 6 bases, with 17 bases separating them. This CDR3 is CASRDFSAHGYTF. In nucleotides, the CDR3 is TGTGCCAGCCGGGACTTTTCCGCTCATGGCTACACCTTC.

This clone was counted ten times or more. The chain couples TRBV15 to TRBJ2-7; D is perhaps TRBD2 (5 bases). The V and J ends lost 4 bases and 3 bases respectively, with 7 bases between them. The CDR3 has 12 amino acids. The germline V gene has CDR1 LNHNV and CDR2 YYDKDF (reference sequence). As DNA, the CDR3 is TGTGCCACCAGCACCGGAGGCTACGAGCAGTACTTC. It specifies CATSTGGYEQYF.

The chain is built from TRBV6-6 and TRBJ2-1; no clear D. This CDR3 has 13 amino acids. Looked up from germline, CDR1 is MNHNY and CDR2 is SVGAGI (reference sequence). The germline V and J ends were trimmed by 8 bases and 8 bases, with 16 bases remaining between them. The CDR3 is CASALLSSDEQFF. The CDR3 DNA reads TGTGCCAGCGCTCTTCTAAGTTCGGATGAGCAGTTCTTC.

This clone was observed a few times. The chain is built from TRBV5-1 and TRBJ1-6, with D hard to call. Trimming left V 3 bases short and J 7 bases short, with 8 bases between. The CDR3 spans 13 residues. Per germline, CDR1 SGHRS and CDR2 YFSETQ. The CDR3 nucleotides read TGCGCCAGCAGCTCGGAGCACAATTCACCCCTCCACTTT. As protein: CASSSEHNSPLHF.

The chain is built from TRBV27 and TRBJ1-1, with D perhaps TRBD1 (5 bases). Germline V gene lookup returns CDR1 MNHEY and CDR2 SMNVEV (reference sequence). The CDR3 loop spans 14 amino acids. Trimming stripped 3 bases from V and 2 bases from J, with 10 bases between. This CDR3 reads CASSFGQGNTEAFF. In DNA, the CDR3 is TGTGCCAGCAGTTTCGGCCAGGGAAACACTGAAGCTTTCTTT.

This chain links TRBV10-3 with TRBJ1-1; TRBD1 aligns across 7 bases. CDR1 is ENHRY and CDR2 is SYGVKD in the germline V gene. The V gene end was trimmed by 0 bases and the J gene end by 7 bases; junction bases not matched to a gene: 5. The CDR3 length is 14 residues. The DNA for the CDR3 is TGTGCCATCAGTGAGTCTGGGACAGATATTGAAGCTTTCTTT. Encoded protein: CAISESGTDIEAFF.

The genes are TRBV7-2 and TRBJ1-3, with D unresolved. V lost 3 bases and J 0 bases, leaving 9 bases between the germline ends. The length of the CDR3 is 15 residues. Germline assignment: CDR1 SGHTA and CDR2 FQGNSA. CDR3 sequence: CASSFQFSSGNTIYF. CDR3 nucleotides: TGTGCCAGCAGCTTCCAGTTTTCCTCTGGAAACACCATATATTTT.

This clone was seen just once. The V and J genes are TRBV6-1 and TRBJ1-4; D might be TRBD1 (6 bases). Germline assignment: CDR1 MNHNS and CDR2 SASEGT. This CDR3 is built from 16 residues. V was shortened by 3 bases and J by 2 bases, with 13 bases between the two germline ends. CDR3 DNA sequence: TGTGCCAGCAGTGAGGATTACAGGGCGACTAATGAAAAACTGTTTTTT. The encoded protein is CASSEDYRATNEKLFF.

V gene TRBV12-3 or TRBV12-4 combines with J gene TRBJ2-5; D gene ambiguous. Trimming stripped 3 bases from V and 5 bases from J, with 10 bases between. The CDR3 length is 13 residues. DNA of the CDR3: TGTGCCAGCAGTTTCCATAACGGGGAGACCCAGTACTTC. As protein: CASSFHNGETQYF.

The chain carries TRBV9 and TRBJ1-1; 8 nucleotides match TRBD1. The CDR3 is made up of 14 amino acids. Germline CDR1 reads SGDLS; CDR2 reads YYNGEE. V lost 0 bases and J lost 4; bases outside the gene matches: 2. The CDR3 nucleotides read TGTGCCAGCAGCGTAGGACAGGGGACCACTGAAGCTTTCTTT. It encodes CASSVGQGTTEAFF.

The chain links TRBV27 to TRBJ2-1; D unclear. CDR1 is MNHEY and CDR2 is SMNVEV in the germline V gene (reference sequence). CDR3 size: 11 residues. V gave up 7 bases and J gave up 5 bases, with 6 bases separating them. CDR3 nucleotides: TGTGCCAGCATCCACAACAATGAGCAGTTCTTC. Translated: CASIHNNEQFF.

J is TRBJ1-2 and V is TRBV4-2; 9 nucleotides align to TRBD1. The CDR3 extends over 15 amino acids. Germline V lookup: CDR1 LGHNA, CDR2 YNFKEQ. After removal of 4 bases from V and 0 bases from J, the junction contained 3 bases not matched to a gene. CDR3 region: CASSRGTGSNYGYTF. The CDR3, as DNA: TGTGCCAGCAGCCGTGGGACAGGGTCTAACTATGGCTACACCTTC.

The V call is TRBV6-2 or TRBV6-3, the J call TRBJ1-6; D not resolved. Trimming left V 5 bases short and J 4 bases short, with 3 bases between. CDR1 and CDR2 (germline): MNHEY, SVGEGT. The CDR3 consists of 12 residues. Written as DNA, the CDR3 is TGTGCCAGCAGTCCATATAATTCACCCCTCCACTTT. The encoded protein is CASSPYNSPLHF.

The DNA of the CDR3 is TGTGCCAGCTCACCGAGGGAGGGGACAGGTTACACTGAAGCTTTCTTT. Translation: CASSPREGTGYTEAFF. V and J are TRBV18 and TRBJ1-1; 8 positions agree with TRBD1. CDR3 length equals 16 residues. V shed 3 bases, J shed 3 bases, and the junction held 9 bases outside the gene matches. Germline V lookup: CDR1 KGHSH, CDR2 LQKENI.

This clone occurred once. This chain connects TRBV4-2 to TRBJ2-2, with a weak D call TRBD1 (5 bases). Germline V gene lookup returns CDR1 LGHNA and CDR2 YNFKEQ. Trimming removed 5 bases at V and 1 base at J, with 8 bases between. The CDR3 runs 14 residues. CDR3 DNA sequence: TGTGCCAGCAGCACGGACATGAACACCGGGGAGCTGTTTTTT. It yields the protein CASSTDMNTGELFF.